The clone carrying this TCR beta chain has ten or more counts. Antigen: not known. The CDR3 is 12 amino acids. V gave up 2 bases and J gave up 15 bases, with 13 bases separating them. Germline V gene data show CDR1 as LGHNT and CDR2 as FRNRAP. This sample is drawn from a study of T cell repertoires in cytomegalovirus infection. About the research overall: Indications of both CMV infection and matching HLA type were provided by public TCR beta signatures.

Study-wide findings and caveats: Dominant in the ex vivo response were TCR beta clonotypes restricted by HLA-C and specific for CMV. Cumulative frequency (of public TCR beta family members) identified carriers of CMV plus the relevant HLA.

TCRdb analysed the reads with MiXCR anew, one entry per CDR3 protein. Of under 600,000 distinct CDR3 sequences in the sample, more than 15% were seen once. The J gene is TRBJ2-2, the V gene TRBV12-5; D is undetermined. Sequencing input: CD8+ T cells from PBMCs. The receptor comes from a human donor in good health (CMV status not recorded). Some clones in this sample may be carry-over from other donors' samples. The CDR3 nucleotides are TGTGCTAGTGGTTTGAACACTCCGGATGTGTTTTTT. Protein sequence: CASGLNTPDVFF.